What follows are 18 T cell receptor beta chains derived from one specimen sequenced in a study of shared clonotypes between healthy human individuals. Here immunoSEQ multiplex PCR was the method, and the copy in TCRdb shows in-frame clones only, minus some. The table records roughly 2 million clones, nearly 97% of them present only once. Material: naive CD4+ T cells sorted from blood. The subset: CD45RA+ positively selected. These receptors were collected from a man between 18 and 29 years old in good health.

The CDR3 loop reads CASSDPGTSKFGEQFF. CDR3 nucleotides: TGTGCCAGCAGTGATCCCGGGACTAGCAAGTTTGGTGAGCAGTTCTTC. V gene TRBV25-1 combines with J gene TRBJ2-1; TRBD2 matches at 9 bases. This CDR3 contains 16 residues. The germline CDR1 and CDR2 sequences are MGHDK and SYGVNS. The J segment lost 9 bases and the V segment lost 3 bases, leaving 12 bases of the junction unmatched.

V usage is TRBV4-1 and J usage is TRBJ2-1, with D possibly matching TRBD1 (5 bases). The CDR3 has 15 amino acids. V lost 7 bases, J lost 8 bases, and 21 bases lay in between. CDR1 and CDR2 from the germline V gene are MGHRA and YSYEKL. CDR3 nucleotide sequence: TGCGCCAGCACCCTATCAAGGGGCCCTTTCGATGAGCAGTTCTTC. Translated, it gives CASTLSRGPFDEQFF.

The rearrangement uses TRBV6-1 and TRBJ1-5, with a tentative D call TRBD1 (6 bases). V dropped 6 bases and J dropped 4 bases, with 16 bases sitting between them. CDR1 MNHNS and CDR2 SASEGT come from the germline V gene. This CDR3 has 15 amino acids. The CDR3 DNA reads TGTGCCAGCAGAGCAGTTGGGACAAGTAATCAGCCCCAGCATTTT. Protein: CASRAVGTSNQPQHF.

This clone appeared once. This CDR3 is CASSDDYRGGELFF. Written as DNA, the CDR3 is TGTGCCAGCAGCGACGACTACCGCGGCGGGGAGCTGTTTTTT. The chain recombines TRBV6-5 with TRBJ2-2; perhaps TRBD2 as D (5 bases). CDR3 length equals 14 residues. The germline V and J ends were trimmed by 6 bases and 7 bases, with 15 bases remaining between them. Germline V gene lookup returns CDR1 MNHEY and CDR2 SVGAGI.

The J gene is TRBJ1-2, the V gene TRBV5-6; 8 bases map to TRBD1. After removal of 4 bases from V and 6 bases from J, the junction contained 5 bases not matched to a gene. This CDR3 region has 13 residues. Looked up from germline, CDR1 is SGHDT and CDR2 is YYEEEE. This CDR3 is CASSQDRANGYTF. The CDR3 coding sequence is TGTGCCAGCAGCCAGGACAGGGCAAATGGCTACACCTTC.

J is TRBJ2-7 and V is TRBV10-3; D remains ambiguous. Germline CDR1 reads ENHRY; CDR2 reads SYGVKD. Trimming shortened V by 0 bases and J by 2 bases, and 8 bases separated the two germline ends. The CDR3 runs to 14 residues. The CDR3 is CAISESQGTYEQYF. CDR3 sequence (DNA): TGTGCCATCAGTGAGTCGCAAGGCACCTACGAGCAGTACTTC.

The genes are TRBV10-2 and TRBJ2-2, with TRBD2 matching 10 bases. J lost 3 bases, V lost 7 bases, and 5 bases had no gene match. CDR1 is WSHSY, CDR2 SAAADI, per germline. This CDR3 is 15 amino acids long. The chain's CDR3 is CASMKREGHTGELFF. The CDR3 DNA follows: TGCGCCAGCATGAAGCGGGAGGGCCACACCGGGGAGCTGTTTTTT.

Details on this clone: This CDR3 is also generated by other DNA sequences in the sample. CDR3 nucleotide sequence: TGTGCCATCAGTGAAACATCGGACGAGCAGTACTTC. Amino acid sequence: CAISETSDEQYF. V gene TRBV10-3 combines with J gene TRBJ2-7; no clear D gene. The CDR3 spans 12 residues. V lost 3 bases, J lost 5 bases, and 8 bases lay in between. Germline CDR1 ENHRY, CDR2 SYGVKD.

Only one count was recorded for this clone. V is TRBV18 and J is TRBJ1-2, with 7 bases fitting TRBD1. Looked up from germline, CDR1 is KGHSH and CDR2 is LQKENI. This CDR3 has 14 amino acids. V shed 0 bases, J shed 3 bases, and the junction held 1 base outside the gene matches. CDR3 in amino acids: CASSPPDRDYGYTF. In DNA form, the CDR3 reads TGTGCCAGCTCACCACCCGACAGGGACTATGGCTACACCTTC.

This clone was recorded once. The same CDR3 can be traced to other DNA sequences in this sample. This chain connects TRBV5-1 to TRBJ2-3, with 11 bases matching TRBD1. The CDR3 has 14 amino acids. Germline trimming cut 4 bases from V and 6 bases from J; bases unmatched to any gene: 4. The germline V gene has CDR1 SGHRS and CDR2 YFSETQ. The CDR3 coding sequence is TGCGCCAGCAGCAGGACAGGGGGCGCTGATACGCAGTATTTT. Translating it yields CASSRTGGADTQYF.

The genes are TRBV21-1 and TRBJ2-7; the table names TRBD1, a call not compared with the DNA. TRBV21-1 is a documented pseudogene. CDR3 length: 17 residues. This chain's CDR3 is CASSTSLRTGGVDEQYF. CDR3 bases: TGTGCCAGCAGCACCTCTCTCAGGACAGGGGGCGTCGACGAGCAGTACTTC.

The chain recombines TRBV5-1 with TRBJ1-1; 12 bases line up with TRBD1. Trimming cost V 4 bases and J 5 bases; bases outside gene matches: 9. This CDR3 has 16 amino acids. The germline V gene encodes CDR1 SGHRS and CDR2 YFSETQ. The CDR3 nucleotides read TGCGCCAGCAGCCCGGGACAGGGGGCGTTAGATACTGAAGCTTTCTTT. It is translated as CASSPGQGALDTEAFF.

Comment on this clone: This CDR3 is also generated by other DNA sequences in the sample. The chain recombines TRBV7-9 with TRBJ2-7; D call uncertain. V lost 2 bases and J lost 4, with 9 bases in between. The CDR3 is 13 residues long. Germline V lookup: CDR1 SEHNR, CDR2 FQNEAQ (reference sequence). Written as DNA, the CDR3 is TGTGCCAGCAGCTTACTTCAGTCATACGAGCAGTACTTC. Translation: CASSLLQSYEQYF.

The CDR3 coding sequence is TGTGCCATCAGTGAAACAGGGTCGTTACTCCACTTT. Residues: CAISETGSLLHF. The gene calls are TRBV10-3 and TRBJ1-6; a weak D match, TRBD1 (6 bases). In germline, CDR1 is ENHRY, CDR2 SYGVKD. CDR3 length: 12 residues. The V and J ends lost 3 bases and 16 bases respectively, with 13 bases between them.

V usage is TRBV21-1 and J usage is TRBJ2-2; TRBD1, as called in the table, went unchecked against the DNA. TRBV21-1 is given as a pseudogene. The length of the CDR3 is 16 residues. CDR3 residues: CASSKVYYIRTGELFF. As DNA, the CDR3 is TGTGCCAGCAGCAAAGTTTATTACATACGCACCGGGGAGCTGTTTTTT.

J is TRBJ1-2 and V is TRBV5-6; 9 bases are shared with TRBD1. V was clipped by 5 bases and J by 4 bases; unmatched bases: 9. Germline CDR1 SGHDT, CDR2 YYEEEE. CDR3 length: 15 amino acids. The CDR3 DNA follows: TGTGCCAGCAGAAAGGACAGGGGAGCATCCTATGGCTACACCTTC. This translates into CASRKDRGASYGYTF.

This rearrangement joins TRBV9 to TRBJ1-5; D possibly corresponds to TRBD1 (5 bases). The CDR3 loop spans 13 amino acids. Germline assignment: CDR1 SGDLS and CDR2 YYNGEE. With 4 bases removed from V and 9 bases from J, the gap between germline ends came to 14 bases. CDR3 protein: CASSPGSQGPQHF. CDR3 nucleotide sequence: TGTGCCAGCAGCCCTGGCAGCCAGGGGCCCCAGCATTTT.

The chain recombines TRBV7-8 with TRBJ2-7; possible D gene TRBD2, 6 bases. V was clipped by 3 bases and J by 1 base, with 10 bases between them. This CDR3 has 14 residues. The germline V gene has CDR1 SGHVS and CDR2 FQNEAQ. The CDR3 DNA follows: TGTGCCAGCAGCTTCGGGACTGGTTCCTACGAGCAGTACTTC. It encodes CASSFGTGSYEQYF.